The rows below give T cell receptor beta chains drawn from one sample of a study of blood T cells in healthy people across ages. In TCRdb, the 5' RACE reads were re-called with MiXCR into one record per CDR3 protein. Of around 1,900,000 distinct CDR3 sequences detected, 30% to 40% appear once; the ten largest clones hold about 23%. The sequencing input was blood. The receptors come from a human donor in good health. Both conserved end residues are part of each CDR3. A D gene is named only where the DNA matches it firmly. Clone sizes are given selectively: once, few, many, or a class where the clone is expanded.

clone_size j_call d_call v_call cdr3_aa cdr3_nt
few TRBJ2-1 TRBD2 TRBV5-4 CASSAPGGYNEQFF TGTGCCAGCAGCGCCCCGGGAGGCTACAATGAGCAGTTCTTC
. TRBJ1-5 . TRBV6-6 CASSYVESDNQPQHF TGTGCCAGCAGTTACGTTGAAAGTGATAATCAGCCCCAGCATTTT
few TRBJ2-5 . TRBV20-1 CSSPIDGQETQYF TGCAGTTCCCCGATTGACGGACAAGAGACCCAGTACTTC
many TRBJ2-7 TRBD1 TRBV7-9 CASTRDSSYEQYF TGTGCCAGCACTCGGGACAGCTCCTACGAGCAGTACTTC
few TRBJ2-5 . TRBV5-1 CASSTRTQKETQYF TGCGCCAGCAGCACCCGGACGCAGAAAGAGACCCAGTACTTC
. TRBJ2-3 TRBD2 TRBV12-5 CASDTASSGRTDTQYF TGTGCTAGTGATACCGCCTCTAGCGGGCGCACAGATACGCAGTATTTT
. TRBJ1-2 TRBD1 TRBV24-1 CATSDWRQGENYGYTF TGTGCCACCAGTGACTGGAGACAGGGGGAGAACTATGGCTACACCTTC
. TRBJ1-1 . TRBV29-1 CSAMVNTEAFF TGCAGCGCGATGGTGAACACTGAAGCTTTCTTT
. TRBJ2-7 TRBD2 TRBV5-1 CAGSPPGREGYEQYF TGCGCCGGCAGCCCGCCAGGGAGGGAGGGATACGAGCAGTACTTC
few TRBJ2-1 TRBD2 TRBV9 CASSLSGVSYNEQFF TGTGCCAGCAGCCTTAGCGGGGTTTCCTACAATGAGCAGTTCTTC
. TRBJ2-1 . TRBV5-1 CASSTWDTNRDNEQFF TGCGCCAGCAGCACCTGGGACACAAATAGGGACAATGAGCAGTTCTTC
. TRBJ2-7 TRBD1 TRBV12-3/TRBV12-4 CATSGTGPYEQYF TGTGCCACCTCCGGGACAGGGCCCTACGAGCAGTACTTC
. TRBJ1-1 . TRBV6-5 CASSNGGTEAFF TGTGCCAGCAGCAACGGCGGCACTGAAGCTTTCTTT
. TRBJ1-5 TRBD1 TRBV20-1 CSATGGKKWSYQPQHF TGCAGTGCTACAGGGGGCAAGAAGTGGTCATATCAGCCCCAGCATTTT
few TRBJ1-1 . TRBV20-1 CSAPAGVQLEAFF TGCAGTGCGCCGGCTGGCGTACAGCTTGAAGCTTTCTTT
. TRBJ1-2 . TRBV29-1 CSGGKSSLKGGYTF TGCAGCGGTGGGAAGTCCTCCCTTAAGGGTGGCTACACCTTC
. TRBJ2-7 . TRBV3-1 CASSQVLGSHEQYF TGTGCCAGCAGCCAAGTGCTCGGATCCCACGAGCAGTACTTC
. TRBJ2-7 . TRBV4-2 CASSLERPPYEQYF TGTGCCAGCAGCCTCGAAAGGCCTCCCTACGAGCAGTACTTC
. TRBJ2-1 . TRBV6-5 CASSPTSGTLGEQFF TGTGCCAGCAGTCCGACCTCCGGGACCCTCGGTGAGCAGTTCTTC
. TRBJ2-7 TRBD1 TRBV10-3 CAISGGPPSGQGTYEQYF TGTGCCATCAGTGGGGGGCCCCCTTCGGGACAGGGCACCTACGAGCAGTACTTC
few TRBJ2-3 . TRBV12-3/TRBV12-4 CATGPGASQYF TGTGCCACCGGTCCTGGAGCGTCACAGTATTTT
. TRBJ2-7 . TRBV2 CASSAETGAYEQYF TGTGCCAGCAGTGCGGAGACAGGCGCTTACGAGCAGTACTTC
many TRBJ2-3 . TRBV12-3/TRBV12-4 CASSPLARTTDTQYF TGTGCCAGCAGCCCGCTAGCGCGTACGACAGATACGCAGTATTTT
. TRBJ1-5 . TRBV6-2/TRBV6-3 CASSYRGSASPQPQHF TGTGCCAGCAGTTACCGGGGGTCTGCAAGCCCACAGCCCCAGCATTTT
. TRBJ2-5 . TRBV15 CATSRDLAGQYF TGCGCCACCAGCAGAGATCTGGCCGGGCAGTACTTC
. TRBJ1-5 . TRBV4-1 CASSQDWGGTQPQHF TGCGCCAGCAGCCAAGATTGGGGTGGGACTCAGCCCCAGCATTTT
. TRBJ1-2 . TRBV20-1 CSARDTPEGYTF TGCAGTGCTAGAGATACCCCCGAGGGCTACACCTTC
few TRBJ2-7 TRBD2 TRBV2 CATKERSGGAEQYF TGTGCGACAAAGGAGAGGAGCGGGGGGGCCGAGCAGTACTTC